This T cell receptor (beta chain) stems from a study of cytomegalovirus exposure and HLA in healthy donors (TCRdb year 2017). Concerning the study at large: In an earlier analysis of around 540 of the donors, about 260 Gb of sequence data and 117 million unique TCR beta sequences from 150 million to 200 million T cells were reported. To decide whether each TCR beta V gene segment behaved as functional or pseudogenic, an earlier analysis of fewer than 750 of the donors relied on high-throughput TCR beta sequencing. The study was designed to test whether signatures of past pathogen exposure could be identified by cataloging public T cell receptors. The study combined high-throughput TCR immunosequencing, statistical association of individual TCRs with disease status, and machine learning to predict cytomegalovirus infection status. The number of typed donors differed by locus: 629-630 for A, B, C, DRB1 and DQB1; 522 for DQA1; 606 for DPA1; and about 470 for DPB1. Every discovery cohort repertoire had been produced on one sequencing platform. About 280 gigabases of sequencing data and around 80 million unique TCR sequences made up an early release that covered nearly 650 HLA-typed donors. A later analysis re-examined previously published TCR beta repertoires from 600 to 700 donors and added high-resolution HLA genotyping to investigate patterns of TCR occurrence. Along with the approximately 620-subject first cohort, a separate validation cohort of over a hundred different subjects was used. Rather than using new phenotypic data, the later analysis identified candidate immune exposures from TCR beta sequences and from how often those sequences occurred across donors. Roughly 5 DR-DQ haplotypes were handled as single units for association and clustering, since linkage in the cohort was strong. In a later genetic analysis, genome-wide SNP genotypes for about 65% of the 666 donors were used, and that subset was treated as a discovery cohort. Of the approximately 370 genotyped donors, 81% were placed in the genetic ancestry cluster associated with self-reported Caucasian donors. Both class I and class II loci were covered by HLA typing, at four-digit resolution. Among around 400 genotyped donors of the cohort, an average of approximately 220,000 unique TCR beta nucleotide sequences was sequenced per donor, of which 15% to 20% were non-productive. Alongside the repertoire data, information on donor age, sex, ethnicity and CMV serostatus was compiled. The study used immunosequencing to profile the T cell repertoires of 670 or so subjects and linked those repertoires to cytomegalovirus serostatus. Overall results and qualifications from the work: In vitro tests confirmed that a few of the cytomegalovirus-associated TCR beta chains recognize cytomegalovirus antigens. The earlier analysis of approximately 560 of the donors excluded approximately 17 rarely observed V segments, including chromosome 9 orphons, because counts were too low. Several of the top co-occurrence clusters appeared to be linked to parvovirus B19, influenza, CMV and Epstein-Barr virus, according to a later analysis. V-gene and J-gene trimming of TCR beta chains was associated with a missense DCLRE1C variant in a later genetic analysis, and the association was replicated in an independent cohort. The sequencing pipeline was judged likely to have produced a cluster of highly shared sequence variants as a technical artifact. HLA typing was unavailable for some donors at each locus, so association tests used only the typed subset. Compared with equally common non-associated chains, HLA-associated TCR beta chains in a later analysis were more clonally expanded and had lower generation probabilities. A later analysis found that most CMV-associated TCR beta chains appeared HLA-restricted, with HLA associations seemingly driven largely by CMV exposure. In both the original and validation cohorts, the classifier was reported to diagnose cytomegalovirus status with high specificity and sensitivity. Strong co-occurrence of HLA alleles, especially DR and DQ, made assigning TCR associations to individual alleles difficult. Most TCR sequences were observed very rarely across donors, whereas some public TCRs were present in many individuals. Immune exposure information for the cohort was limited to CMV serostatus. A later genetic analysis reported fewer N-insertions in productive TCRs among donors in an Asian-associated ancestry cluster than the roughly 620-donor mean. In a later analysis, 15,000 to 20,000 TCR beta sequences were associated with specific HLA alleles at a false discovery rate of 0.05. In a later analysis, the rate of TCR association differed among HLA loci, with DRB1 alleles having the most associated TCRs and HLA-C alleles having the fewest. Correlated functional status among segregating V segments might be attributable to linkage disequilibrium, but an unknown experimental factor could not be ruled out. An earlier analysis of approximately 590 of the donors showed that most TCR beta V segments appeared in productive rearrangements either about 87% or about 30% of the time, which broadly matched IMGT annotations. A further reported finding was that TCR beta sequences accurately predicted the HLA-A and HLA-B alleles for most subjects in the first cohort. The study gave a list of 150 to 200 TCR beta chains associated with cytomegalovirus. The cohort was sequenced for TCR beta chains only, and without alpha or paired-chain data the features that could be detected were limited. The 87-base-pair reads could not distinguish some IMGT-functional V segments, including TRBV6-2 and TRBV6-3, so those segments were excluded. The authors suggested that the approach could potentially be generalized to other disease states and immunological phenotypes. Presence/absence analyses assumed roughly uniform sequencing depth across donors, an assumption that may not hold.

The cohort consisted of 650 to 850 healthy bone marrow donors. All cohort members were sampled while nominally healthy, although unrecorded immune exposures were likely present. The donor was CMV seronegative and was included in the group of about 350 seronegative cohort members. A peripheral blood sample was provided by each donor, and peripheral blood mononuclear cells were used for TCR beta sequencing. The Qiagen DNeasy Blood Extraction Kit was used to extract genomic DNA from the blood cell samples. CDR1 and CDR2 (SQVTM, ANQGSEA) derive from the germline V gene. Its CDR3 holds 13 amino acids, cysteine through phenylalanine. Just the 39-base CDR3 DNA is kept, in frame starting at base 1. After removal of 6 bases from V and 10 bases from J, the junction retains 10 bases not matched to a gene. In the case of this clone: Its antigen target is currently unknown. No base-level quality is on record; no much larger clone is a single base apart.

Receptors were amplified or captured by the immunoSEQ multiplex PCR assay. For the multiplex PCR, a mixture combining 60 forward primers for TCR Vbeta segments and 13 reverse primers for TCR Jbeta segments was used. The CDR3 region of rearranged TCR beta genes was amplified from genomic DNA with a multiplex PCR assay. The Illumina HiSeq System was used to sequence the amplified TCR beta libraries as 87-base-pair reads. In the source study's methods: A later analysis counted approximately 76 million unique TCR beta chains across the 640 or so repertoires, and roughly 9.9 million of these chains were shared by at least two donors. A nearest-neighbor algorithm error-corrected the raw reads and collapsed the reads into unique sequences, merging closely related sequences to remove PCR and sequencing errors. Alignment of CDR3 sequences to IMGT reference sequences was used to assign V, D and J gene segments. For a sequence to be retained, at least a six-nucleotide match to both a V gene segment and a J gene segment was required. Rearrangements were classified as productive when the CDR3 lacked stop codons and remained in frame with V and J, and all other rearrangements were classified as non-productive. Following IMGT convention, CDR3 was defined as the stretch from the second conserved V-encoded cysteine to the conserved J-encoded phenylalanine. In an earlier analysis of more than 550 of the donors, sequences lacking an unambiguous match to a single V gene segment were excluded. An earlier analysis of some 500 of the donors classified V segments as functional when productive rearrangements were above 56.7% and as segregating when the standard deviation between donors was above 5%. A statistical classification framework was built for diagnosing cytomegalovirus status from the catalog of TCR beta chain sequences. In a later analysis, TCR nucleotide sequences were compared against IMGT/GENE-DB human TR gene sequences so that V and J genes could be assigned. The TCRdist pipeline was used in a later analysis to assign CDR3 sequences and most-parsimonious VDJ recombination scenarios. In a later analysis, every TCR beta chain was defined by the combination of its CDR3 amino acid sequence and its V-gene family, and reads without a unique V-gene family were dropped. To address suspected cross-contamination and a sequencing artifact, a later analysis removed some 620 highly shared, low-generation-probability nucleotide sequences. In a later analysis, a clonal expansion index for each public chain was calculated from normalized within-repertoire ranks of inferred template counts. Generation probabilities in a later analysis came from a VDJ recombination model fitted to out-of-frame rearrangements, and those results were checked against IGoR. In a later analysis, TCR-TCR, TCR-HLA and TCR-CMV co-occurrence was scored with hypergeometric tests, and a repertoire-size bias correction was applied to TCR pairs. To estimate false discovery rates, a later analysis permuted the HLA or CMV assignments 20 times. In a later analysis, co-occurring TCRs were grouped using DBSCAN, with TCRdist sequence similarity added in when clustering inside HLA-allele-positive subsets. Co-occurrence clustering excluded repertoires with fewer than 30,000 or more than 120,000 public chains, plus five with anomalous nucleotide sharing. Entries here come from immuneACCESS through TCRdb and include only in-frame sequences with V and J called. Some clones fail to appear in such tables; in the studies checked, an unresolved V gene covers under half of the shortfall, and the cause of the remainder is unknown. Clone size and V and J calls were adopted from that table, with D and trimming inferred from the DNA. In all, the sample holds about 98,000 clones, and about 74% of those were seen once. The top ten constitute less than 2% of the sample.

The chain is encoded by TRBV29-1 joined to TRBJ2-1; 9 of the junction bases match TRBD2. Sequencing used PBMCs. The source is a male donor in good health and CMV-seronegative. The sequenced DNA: TGCAGCGTAGCCATAGCGGGAGAGGGGGAGCAGTTCTTC. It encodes CSVAIAGEGEQFF.